The 31 T cell receptor beta chains in this list originate from one sample, sequenced in a study of CXCR3-negative and CXCR3-positive naive CD8 T cells (dated by TCRdb to the late 2010s). Paper-wide results and their limitations: Compared with CXCR3-negative naive cells, CXCR3-positive naive cells had TRB CDR3s with higher hydrophobicity (lower Kidera factor 4), lower energy, and higher strength and volume indices.

The sample was run on a NextSeq 550. The Human TCR Profiling Kit (MiLaboratory) was used to make UMI-labeled 5' RACE TRB cDNA libraries. Following reprocessing of the reads by TCRdb, the data hold one row per CDR3 protein sequence and no DNA is available. The sample's table lists a count of roughly 110,000 distinct CDR3 sequences. The biggest ten clones account for roughly 0.38% of the sample. The antigens these receptors bind are not known. The sample comprised naive CXCR3+ CD8+ T cells from blood. This specimen's cell subset or site label, interpreted: CD45RO-CCR7+CD27+CD95- naive CD8+ T cells expressing CXCR3 (TNR3+). The receptor source for this set is a human donor in good health. Some clones in this sample may be carry-over from other donors' samples.

The V and J genes are TRBV11-2 and TRBJ1-1. The CDR3 has 13 residues. The V gene's germline CDR1 is SGHAT and CDR2 FQNNGV. Here the CDR3 reads CASTLREGIEAFF.

The CDR3 sequence: CSAGQGIYEQYF. The chain has TRBV29-1 and TRBJ2-7; as DNA is missing, the TRBD1 call by TCRdb cannot be tested. CDR3 size: 12 residues. The germline gives CDR1 SQVTM, CDR2 ANQGSEA.

The chain joins TRBV6-6 to TRBJ2-3; TCRdb outputs TRBD2, but without DNA this stays unchecked. Germline CDR1 is MNHNY and CDR2 is SVGAGI (reference sequence). CDR3 length equals 14 residues. The CDR3 region is CASGMRGSTDTQYF.

The genes are TRBV21-1 and TRBJ1-6. TRBV21-1 is a recognized pseudogene. This CDR3 region has 12 residues. The CDR3 here is CASSLNNSPLHF.

V is TRBV7-9 and J is TRBJ2-7. CDR1 is SEHNR, CDR2 FQNEAQ, per germline (reference sequence). The CDR3 extends over 16 amino acids. The CDR3 loop reads CASSTPFDRTSYEQYF.

This rearrangement joins TRBV6-5 to TRBJ1-4; TCRdb designates TRBD1, a call that cannot be tested without DNA. Germline loops: CDR1 MNHEY, CDR2 SVGAGI. The CDR3 consists of 18 residues. The CDR3 sequence is CASSYRRGPKRRGEKLFF.

The rearrangement joins TRBV4-2 to TRBJ1-1. Germline V gene lookup returns CDR1 LGHNA and CDR2 YNFKEQ. The CDR3 is 15 residues long. CDR3 sequence reads: CASSQEIGSGTEAFF.

This sequence joins TRBV28 and TRBJ2-1. Looked up from germline, CDR1 is MDHEN and CDR2 is SYDVKM. The CDR3 spans 15 residues. The CDR3 reads CASSADGYSYNEQFF.

The rearrangement links TRBV7-8 to TRBJ2-2. This CDR3 comprises 15 residues. Germline V CDR1 and CDR2: SGHVS, FQNEAQ. CDR3 region: CASSLFQVNTGELFF.

The V and J genes are TRBV29-1 and TRBJ2-7; TCRdb indicates TRBD1, and absent DNA this call remains unverified. The germline CDR1 and CDR2 sequences are SQVTM and ANQGSEA. The CDR3 has 11 residues. The CDR3 sequence is CSVEQGPEQYF.

The V and J genes are TRBV4-1 and TRBJ1-2; TCRdb reports TRBD1, a call that lacks DNA to check it against. Germline CDR1 MGHRA, CDR2 YSYEKL. This CDR3 spans 16 amino acids. CDR3 loop: CASSQPGQETFYGYTF.

The V call is TRBV7-6, the J call TRBJ1-4; TCRdb designates TRBD1, a call that cannot be tested without DNA. Per the germline V gene, CDR1 is SGHVS and CDR2 is FNYEAQ. The CDR3 is made up of 15 amino acids. The CDR3 here is CASSLIPRGGEKLFF.

This chain links TRBV3-1 with TRBJ2-5. Germline values: CDR1 LGHDT, CDR2 YNNKEL (reference sequence). The CDR3 loop spans 16 amino acids. CDR3 amino acids: CASSQLAVGYQETQYF.

The chain recombines TRBV15 with TRBJ2-7; the TCRdb call, TRBD1, lacks DNA for checking. Germline CDR1 and CDR2: LNHNV and YYDKDF (reference sequence). This CDR3 contains 15 residues. CDR3 sequence reads: CATSRSPGGTYEQYF.

The chain carries TRBV5-4 and TRBJ2-2. The length of the CDR3 is 14 residues. The germline V gene encodes CDR1 SGHNT and CDR2 YYREEE (reference sequence). CDR3 residues: CASSLTHTTGELFF.

This rearrangement joins TRBV29-1 to TRBJ1-2. The germline CDR1 and CDR2 sequences are SQVTM and ANQGSEA. The CDR3 covers 13 residues. CDR3 sequence reads: CSVDGRTNYGYTF.

The chain recombines TRBV5-4 with TRBJ1-2; TCRdb's D gene call, TRBD1, goes unchecked for lack of DNA. This CDR3 region has 16 residues. CDR1 and CDR2 (germline): SGHNT, YYREEE (reference sequence). The CDR3 loop reads CASRTEQGPTNYGYTF.

V is TRBV5-1 and J is TRBJ2-2; TCRdb proposes TRBD1, but this gene call is untestable without DNA. CDR1 SGHRS and CDR2 YFSETQ come from the germline V gene. The CDR3 length is 18 residues. The CDR3 sequence: CASSLRRTYREHTGELFF.

The chain is built from TRBV7-3 and TRBJ2-2; TCRdb reports TRBD1, a call that lacks DNA to check it against. Germline V gives CDR1 SGHTA, CDR2 FQGTGA. CDR3 size: 15 residues. The CDR3 loop reads CASSRGRANTGELFF.

This sequence joins TRBV5-6 and TRBJ2-3; there is no DNA to check the TCRdb D call of TRBD2. CDR1 is SGHDT and CDR2 is YYEEEE in the germline V gene. This CDR3 is built from 13 residues. The CDR3 region is CASSFGSMDTQYF. Variable domain in full (rest from reference TRBV5-6 and TRBJ2-3): DAGVTQSPTHLIKTRGQQVTLRCSPKSGHDTVSWYQQALGQGPQFIFQYYEEEERQRGNFPDRFSGHQFPNYSSELNVNALLLGDSALYLCASSFGSMDTQYFGPGTRLTVL.

V gene TRBV20-1 combines with J gene TRBJ2-3; as DNA is missing, the TRBD1 call by TCRdb cannot be tested. The CDR3 is 14 residues long. Germline V CDR1 and CDR2: DFQATT, SNEGSKA (reference sequence). CDR3 amino acids: CSASWGGSTDTQYF.

CDR3 loop: CASSPLWGASYEQYF. V usage is TRBV4-1 and J usage is TRBJ2-7; checking the TCRdb D call of TRBD1 is not possible without DNA. Germline loops: CDR1 MGHRA, CDR2 YSYEKL. This CDR3 has 15 residues.

CDR3 amino acids: CASSRGIQITDTQYF. The genes are TRBV7-9 and TRBJ2-3; TCRdb reports TRBD2, a call that lacks DNA to check it against. The CDR3 consists of 15 residues. Germline loops: CDR1 SEHNR, CDR2 FQNEAQ (reference sequence).

The chain combines TRBV5-6 with TRBJ1-1. The CDR3 extends over 16 amino acids. CDR1 and CDR2 from the germline V gene are SGHDT and YYEEEE. The CDR3 is CASSPETPDRNTEAFF. The full variable domain, rest sourced from reference TRBV5-6 and TRBJ1-1, is DAGVTQSPTHLIKTRGQQVTLRCSPKSGHDTVSWYQQALGQGPQFIFQYYEEEERQRGNFPDRFSGHQFPNYSSELNVNALLLGDSALYLCASSPETPDRNTEAFFGQGTRLTVV.

This chain links TRBV20-1 with TRBJ2-3. In germline, CDR1 is DFQATT, CDR2 SNEGSKA (reference sequence). The CDR3 is made up of 12 amino acids. CDR3 sequence: CSNLSNGDTQYF.

The chain is built from TRBV13 and TRBJ2-4; TCRdb indicates TRBD1, and absent DNA this call remains unverified. The germline V gene encodes CDR1 PRHDT and CDR2 FYEKMQ (reference sequence). This CDR3 region has 17 residues. The CDR3 loop reads CASSLETGGEAKNIQYF.

The chain employs TRBV29-1 and TRBJ2-7; TCRdb names TRBD2, which stays unverified in the absence of DNA. The CDR3 has 15 residues. CDR1 and CDR2 from the germline V gene are SQVTM and ANQGSEA. CDR3 loop: CSVEAGTSKTYEQYF.

The chain recombines TRBV11-2 with TRBJ2-5; the TRBD2 assignment by TCRdb is unverifiable without DNA. This CDR3 region has 17 residues. Per germline, CDR1 SGHAT and CDR2 FQNNGV. The CDR3 is CASSKRGGLAREETQYF.

The chain links TRBV29-1 to TRBJ2-1; TCRdb calls TRBD2, which cannot be checked without DNA. CDR1 is SQVTM and CDR2 is ANQGSEA in the germline V gene. This CDR3 comprises 18 residues. The CDR3 loop reads CSVEARELAELVVNEQFF.

The chain recombines TRBV7-3 with TRBJ1-1. The CDR3 loop spans 14 amino acids. Germline loops: CDR1 SGHTA, CDR2 FQGTGA. Here the CDR3 reads CASSPSSVNTEAFF.

This chain connects TRBV19 to TRBJ1-6; checking the TCRdb D call of TRBD1 is not possible without DNA. The CDR3 totals 16 residues. Germline V gene data show CDR1 as LNHDA and CDR2 as SQIVND (reference sequence). CDR3 protein: CASGDILSSYSSPLHF.